These T cell receptor beta chains were read from a single sample in a study of blood T cell repertoires in COVID-19. The assay was immunoSEQ multiplex PCR, and TCRdb's table has in-frame clones only and misses some. The table shows about 40,000 clones, with around 90% occurring only once. The source material was peripheral blood. These receptors came from a human donor in a cohort sampled during active COVID-19. The CDR3 runs from the conserved cysteine through the conserved F or W. D genes are given only for firm matches. Where a row states a size, it is once, few, many or the class of an expanded clone; other rows omit it.

j_call v_call clone_size d_call cdr3_aa cdr3_nt
TRBJ1-1 TRBV19 . . CASSIGPLKGRRALNTEAFF TGTGCCAGTAGTATAGGCCCGTTAAAAGGACGGAGGGCCCTGAACACTGAAGCTTTCTTT
TRBJ1-2 TRBV4-3 . . CASSLSQGRADGYTF TGCGCCAGCAGCCTATCCCAGGGAAGGGCTGATGGCTACACCTTC
TRBJ1-2 TRBV25-1 . TRBD1 CASSGGRQGADYGYTF TGTGCCAGCAGTGGGGGACGACAGGGGGCTGACTATGGCTACACCTTC
TRBJ2-1 TRBV7-2 . TRBD2 CASSLTPLAGGNEQFF TGTGCCAGCAGCTTAACTCCGCTAGCGGGGGGGAATGAGCAGTTCTTC
TRBJ2-7 TRBV6-5 . TRBD2 CASSYLGGGRNEQYF TGTGCCAGCAGTTACTTGGGCGGGGGAAGAAACGAGCAGTACTTC
TRBJ1-1 TRBV15 . . CATSRGRQALNTEAFF TGTGCCACCAGCAGAGGACGACAGGCGCTGAACACTGAAGCTTTCTTT
TRBJ1-5 TRBV12-3/TRBV12-4 . . CASSPRSSEPQHF TGTGCCAGCAGTCCCCGCTCGTCGGAGCCCCAGCATTTT
TRBJ1-1 TRBV4-3 once . CASSQVTVTEAFF TGCGCCAGCAGCCAAGTTACAGTGACTGAAGCTTTCTTT
TRBJ1-1 TRBV19 once TRBD1 CASSAGQGNTEAFF TGTGCCAGTAGTGCAGGACAGGGCAACACTGAAGCTTTCTTT
TRBJ1-4 TRBV25-1 once . CASSEWSGQLNEKLFF TGTGCCAGCAGTGAATGGTCAGGACAGCTAAATGAAAAACTGTTTTTT
TRBJ1-6 TRBV11-2 few TRBD1 CASSLDRIGSPLHF TGTGCCAGCAGCTTGGACAGGATCGGTTCACCCCTCCACTTT
TRBJ1-2 TRBV4-3 . . CASSPTANYGYTF TGCGCCAGCAGCCCGACAGCTAACTATGGCTACACCTTC
TRBJ2-4 TRBV3-1/TRBV3-2 . . CASSLGVISYF TGTGCCAGCAGCCTAGGGGTTATCTCATACTTC
TRBJ1-5 TRBV7-2 . . CASSLGGGRINQPQHF TGTGCCAGCAGCTTAGGCGGGGGGCGAATCAATCAGCCCCAGCATTTT
TRBJ1-1 TRBV7-9 once . CASSPTVAAEAFF TGTGCCAGCAGCCCGACAGTTGCAGCTGAAGCTTTCTTT
TRBJ2-6 TRBV19 . . CASSIGPAGANVLTF TGTGCCAGTAGTATAGGCCCGGCTGGGGCCAACGTCCTGACTTTC
TRBJ2-7 TRBV7-9 . TRBD1 CASSSSTGVEEQYF TGTGCCAGCAGCTCTTCGACAGGGGTGGAGGAGCAGTACTTC
TRBJ1-4 TRBV11-2 . TRBD1 CASSTTRQETGEYEKLFF TGTGCCAGCAGCACCACGAGGCAGGAGACAGGGGAATATGAAAAACTGTTTTTT
TRBJ1-5 TRBV7-8 . TRBD1 CASSLFGQGSDQPQHF TGTGCCAGCAGCTTATTTGGACAGGGATCCGATCAGCCCCAGCATTTT
TRBJ1-5 TRBV6-2/TRBV6-3 . TRBD1 CASSTQTGTGEPQHF TGTGCCAGCAGTACCCAGACAGGGACGGGGGAGCCCCAGCATTTT
TRBJ1-1 TRBV25-1 . . CASKETGMNTEAFF TGTGCCAGCAAGGAAACGGGTATGAACACTGAAGCTTTCTTT
TRBJ2-7 TRBV5-1 few TRBD2 CASSWEGTHEQYF TGCGCCAGCAGCTGGGAGGGGACCCACGAGCAGTACTTC
TRBJ2-7 TRBV28 . . CASSSPTGPRVYEQYF TGTGCCAGCAGCTCCCCGACAGGCCCGAGAGTGTACGAGCAGTACTTC
TRBJ1-1 TRBV6-2/TRBV6-3 . . CASSPARLNTEAFF TGTGCCAGCAGTCCCGCCCGGTTAAACACTGAAGCTTTCTTT
TRBJ1-2 TRBV29-1 . TRBD1 CSVRQGGGYGYTF TGCAGCGTTCGACAGGGGGGAGGCTATGGCTACACCTTC